This section outlines one T cell receptor (beta chain) sequence together with its context. Specified time point: sample taken at primary tumor resection. In each case, whole RNA from tumor, nontumor lung or frozen PBMC was sequenced unsorted. The cohort: 70 to 85 early-stage, untreated non-small cell lung cancer patients. A unique molecular identifier was attached to every TCR cDNA molecule. TCRdb used MiXCR to reprocess the 5' RACE reads, holding one entry per CDR3 protein. The sample contains over 10,000 distinct CDR3 sequences, about 15% of which appear only once. The sample originates from a study of spatial heterogeneity in lung cancer. Germline V lookup: CDR1 DFQATT, CDR2 SNEGSKA (reference sequence). The V end lost 4 bases, the J end lost 2 bases, and 17 bases lay between the germline ends. This CDR3 comprises 15 residues.

The TCR comes from a male donor with early-stage non-small cell lung cancer. The sample here was PBMCs, taken at surgery. This sequence joins TRBV20-1 and TRBJ1-1, with D possibly TRBD1 on 5 matching bases. CDR3 nucleotides: TGCAGTGCTAAGGTTGGCCGTACAGGTAACACTGAAGCTTTCTTT. Residues: CSAKVGRTGNTEAFF.